The 3 T cell receptor beta chains in this list originate from one sample, sequenced in a study of naive and memory T cell subsets. Both TRBC1 and TRBC2 were covered by a beta constant-region primer of two equimolar oligonucleotides. TCRdb independently ran MiXCR on the UMI-ligation and nested PCR reads; one entry per CDR3 protein. The data contain tens of thousands of distinct CDR3 sequences, around 13% of them singletons. Sample: central memory CD4+ T cells from blood. These receptors originate from a human donor in good health.

This rearrangement joins TRBV28 to TRBJ1-1; perhaps TRBD1 as D (6 bases). From germline, CDR1 is MDHEN and CDR2 SYDVKM. The CDR3 is made up of 15 amino acids. V was pared by 6 bases and J by 5 bases, with 19 bases between. CDR3 protein: CASRSGHGGQTEAFF. The CDR3 DNA reads TGTGCCAGCAGGTCGGGACACGGAGGGCAGACTGAAGCTTTCTTT.

This clonotype was observed a handful of times. At one end the junction does not follow the germline gene, possibly because of a read error. The rearrangement uses TRBV20-1 and TRBJ1-5; 10 bases agree with TRBD1. The CDR3 sequence is 16 residues long. In germline, CDR1 is DFQATT, CDR2 SNEGSKA (reference sequence). The CDR3 DNA sequence: TGCAGTGCTGGAGAAGGGACAGGGGCGGGCAATCAGCCCCAGCATTTT. It translates to CSAGEGTGAGNQPQHF.

About this clonotype itself: Since a much larger clone is just one base distant, this may be a read error. This is likely a read error, given that the CDR3 carries no conserved phenylalanine or tryptophan at its end. The DNA is left out, because the CDR3 cannot be placed on it with certainty; the CDR3 is given as TCRdb lists it. CDR3 in amino acids: CASSSSPNLAY. The chain has TRBV7-9 and TRBJ2-1. In germline, CDR1 is SEHNR, CDR2 FQNEAQ (reference sequence). The CDR3 totals 11 residues, both ends included.